The present entry profiles one T cell receptor beta chain with its context. V shed 3 bases and J 1 base; nucleotides not matched to a gene: 14. This CDR3 is built from 19 residues. CDR1 and CDR2 (germline): SNHLY, FYNNEI. This sample stems from a study of shared T cell receptors in the human thymus. Profiling relied on immunoSEQ multiplex PCR, and the TCRdb table lists in-frame clones only, not all of them. The sample lists about 660,000 clones; approximately 89% were seen once. These same records also appear under a second study, on human thymus T cells.

The chain uses TRBV2 and TRBJ2-4; TRBD2 matches 8 bases. The receptor was isolated from a boy under two years old with a congenital heart defect. Sequencing was done on a sample of thymocytes. The CDR3 reads CASSEKTQSGGSAKNIQYF. The CDR3 DNA reads TGTGCCAGCAGTGAGAAGACGCAGAGCGGGGGATCGGCCAAAAACATTCAGTACTTC.